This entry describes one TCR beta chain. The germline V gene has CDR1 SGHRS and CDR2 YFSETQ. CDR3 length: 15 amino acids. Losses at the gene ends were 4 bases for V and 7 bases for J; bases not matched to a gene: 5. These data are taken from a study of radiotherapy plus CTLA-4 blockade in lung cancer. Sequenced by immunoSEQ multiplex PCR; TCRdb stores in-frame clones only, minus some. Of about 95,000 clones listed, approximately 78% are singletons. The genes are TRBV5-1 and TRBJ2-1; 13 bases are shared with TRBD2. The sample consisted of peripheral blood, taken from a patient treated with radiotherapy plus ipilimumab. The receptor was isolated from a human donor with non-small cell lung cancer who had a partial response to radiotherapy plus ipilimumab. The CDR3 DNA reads TGCGCCAGCAGCGGAACGGGACTAGCGGGAAATGAGCAGTTCTTC. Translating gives CASSGTGLAGNEQFF.